The entry below gives a single T cell receptor (beta chain) sequence along with its context. Its antigen specificity is not known. Per-base quality was not reported, and no clone a single base away is much larger than it. The data originate from a study of T cell changes during pregnancy in multiple sclerosis (dated by TCRdb to about 2019). Broadly, across the study: Changes in the T cell repertoire over the course of pregnancy were examined in this study in women with multiple sclerosis.

From V the trimming removes 1 base and from J it removes 2 bases, while the gene matches leave 5 bases of the junction unaccounted for. As encoded in the germline V gene, CDR1 is SGHTA while CDR2 is FQGNSA. Measured from the cysteine to the phenylalanine, the CDR3 is 16 residues long. The retained sequence is limited to the CDR3, 48 bases, with the frame set at the first base. The library relied on the immunoSEQ multiplex PCR assay. TCRdb took this table from immuneACCESS and kept in-frame rearrangements with V and J called. Such tables lack part of the clones; where checked against another copy, unresolved V genes explain under half of the gap, and the rest is unexplained. The sample has tens of thousands of clones on record, approximately 90% of them singletons. The ten most abundant clones make up 0.45% to 0.6% of the sample.

This sample comprised CD4+ T cells from peripheral blood mononuclear cells, obtained in the third trimester of pregnancy. The rearranged segments are TRBV7-2 and TRBJ2-3; 8 central nucleotides agree with TRBD2. This sequence originates from a female donor with multiple sclerosis, enrolled in a pregnancy study. The CDR3 reads as follows: CASSLGTSRSTDTQYF. The nucleotide sequence is given as TGTGCCAGCAGCTTAGGGACTAGCAGATCCACAGATACGCAGTATTTT.